One sample yielded the 26 T cell receptor beta chains listed below, sequenced in a study of blood T cell repertoires in COVID-19. Repertoires were generated with immunoSEQ multiplex PCR, while TCRdb's copy carries only in-frame clones and drops some. The table has approximately 120,000 clones, approximately 81% seen once. Sample: peripheral blood. These receptors originate from a man aged 55 to 70 with acute or convalescent COVID-19.

The chain links TRBV28 to TRBJ1-2; 8 bases line up with TRBD1. J lost 8 bases, V lost 5 bases, and 7 bases had no gene match. CDR1 is MDHEN and CDR2 is SYDVKM in the germline V gene. The CDR3 runs to 13 residues. As DNA, the CDR3 is TGTGCCAGCAGTACCGGGACAGGACGCGGCTACACCTTC. This gives the protein CASSTGTGRGYTF.

The chain has TRBV6-1 and TRBJ1-2, with TRBD1 matching 10 bases. CDR1 is MNHNS, CDR2 SASEGT, per germline. This CDR3 spans 14 amino acids. Trimming removed 7 bases from V and 8 bases from J; junction bases left unmatched: 10. The CDR3 nucleotides read TGTGCCAGCACCTACCAGACAGGGGGCGAAGGCTACACCTTC. This encodes CASTYQTGGEGYTF.

The chain is built from TRBV4-1 and TRBJ2-3; 8 bases agree with TRBD1. The trim removed 4 bases at V and 3 bases at J, leaving 9 bases unmatched. CDR1 and CDR2 from the germline V gene are MGHRA and YSYEKL. CDR3 length equals 16 residues. CDR3 sequence: CASSLVDRGLTDTQYF. The CDR3 DNA is TGCGCCAGCAGCCTCGTAGACAGGGGTTTAACAGATACGCAGTATTTT.

The chain links TRBV5-5 to TRBJ1-1; D call uncertain. In germline, CDR1 is SGHKS, CDR2 YYEKEE (reference sequence). The CDR3 consists of 13 residues. Trimming took off 1 base at V and 1 base at J, with 5 bases between the two ends. The CDR3 is CASSLTANTEAFF. CDR3 coding DNA: TGTGCCAGCAGCTTGACAGCGAACACTGAAGCTTTCTTT.

This CDR3 reads CASNTPGQGTWHTQYF. CDR3 in DNA: TGTGCCAGTAATACCCCGGGACAGGGGACATGGCATACGCAGTATTTT. The chain recombines TRBV19 with TRBJ2-3, with 10 positions matching TRBD1. CDR1 is LNHDA, CDR2 SQIVND, per germline (reference sequence). The CDR3 consists of 16 residues. After removal of 7 bases from V and 7 bases from J, the junction contained 14 bases not matched to a gene.

This chain uses TRBV12-3 or TRBV12-4 with TRBJ2-3; D is unclear. Trimming took 6 bases from V and 2 from J, leaving 3 bases between them. The CDR3 is 11 amino acids. CDR3 protein: CASSYTDTQYF. The CDR3 bases are TGTGCCAGCAGCTACACAGATACGCAGTATTTT.

The chain is built from TRBV10-1 and TRBJ2-1, with 8 bases fitting TRBD2. V lost 0 bases and J lost 8; bases outside the gene matches: 12. CDR3 size: 17 residues. CDR1 and CDR2 (germline): WNHNN, SYGVQD (reference sequence). In nucleotides, the CDR3 is TGCGCCAGCAGTGAGTCAACTAGCGGATTGGGGGAGGATGAGCAGTTCTTC. Its translation: CASSESTSGLGEDEQFF.

The J gene is TRBJ1-5, the V gene TRBV13; 8 bases fit TRBD1. The junction had 3 bases not matched to a gene; V was cut back by 2 bases and J by 0 bases. The CDR3 length is 16 residues. Germline CDR1 and CDR2: PRHDT and FYEKMQ (reference sequence). The CDR3 bases are TGTGCCAGCAGCTTATCAGGGGGCCGTAGCAATCAGCCCCAGCATTTT. It codes for CASSLSGGRSNQPQHF.

The chain carries TRBV21-1 and TRBJ2-1; the D segment call TRBD2 is taken from the table without a DNA check. TRBV21-1 is annotated as a pseudogene. This CDR3 is 17 amino acids long. CDR3 in amino acids: CASSKAGLAEDTNEQFF. The DNA for the CDR3 is TGTGCCAGCAGCAAAGCGGGACTAGCGGAAGATACTAATGAGCAGTTCTTC.

J is TRBJ1-5 and V is TRBV12-3 or TRBV12-4, with D perhaps matching TRBD1 (5 bases). The CDR3 totals 13 residues. Trimming cost V 5 bases and J 5 bases, with 10 bases left between them. The CDR3 sequence is CASSRGLYQPQHF. The CDR3 bases are TGTGCCAGCAGTAGGGGACTCTATCAGCCCCAGCATTTT.

The V gene is TRBV7-9, the J gene TRBJ1-1; D remains unclear. CDR1 SEHNR and CDR2 FQNEAQ come from the germline V gene (reference sequence). Trimming cost V 4 bases and J 3 bases, with 6 bases left between them. The CDR3 length is 12 residues. The CDR3 sequence: CASSYGDTEAFF. CDR3 sequence (DNA): TGTGCCAGCAGCTACGGGGACACTGAAGCTTTCTTT.

The sample holds a few counts of this clone. The rearrangement joins TRBV7-9 to TRBJ2-7; TRBD2 matches 11 bases. This CDR3 has 14 residues. The trim removed 1 base at V and 9 bases at J, leaving 5 bases unmatched. Germline CDR1 reads SEHNR; CDR2 reads FQNEAQ (reference sequence). CDR3 sequence: CASSLGSGRVMQYF. The CDR3 DNA reads as TGTGCCAGCAGCTTAGGTAGCGGGAGGGTAATGCAGTACTTC.

This chain uses TRBV6-1 with TRBJ1-5; D is unclear. Germline-derived CDR1 and CDR2 are MNHNS and SASEGT. This CDR3 comprises 12 residues. V lost 2 bases to trimming and J lost 5 bases, with 4 bases between them. The CDR3 protein is CASSELDQPQHF. CDR3 DNA sequence: TGTGCCAGCAGTGAATTAGATCAGCCCCAGCATTTT.

V usage is TRBV5-1 and J usage is TRBJ2-3; 11 bases agree with TRBD1. Per the germline V gene, CDR1 is SGHRS and CDR2 is YFSETQ. The CDR3 is 16 amino acids. Trimming took 0 bases from V and 3 from J; bases not matched to a gene: 3. The CDR3 DNA is TGCGCCAGCAGCTTGGGAGGACAGGGGGCGACAGATACGCAGTATTTT. It yields the protein CASSLGGQGATDTQYF.

CDR3 DNA: TGTGCCAGTAGGCCTTCAGGGATCATTGGCTACACCTTC. Its translation: CASRPSGIIGYTF. This sequence joins TRBV19 and TRBJ1-2, with D perhaps matching TRBD1 (5 bases). The CDR3 is 13 residues long. The V end was cut by 6 bases, the J end by 7 bases, with 15 bases between. Germline V gives CDR1 LNHDA, CDR2 SQIVND (reference sequence).

The chain recombines TRBV3-1 (or the pseudogene TRBV3-2) with TRBJ1-1; the D is unclear. The CDR3 is 16 residues long. Trimming cost V 1 base and J 0 bases, with 12 bases left between them. Germline assignment: CDR1 LGHDT and CDR2 YNNKEL (reference sequence). The DNA of the CDR3 is TGTGCCAGCAGCCAAGGGCAGGCGCCGATGAACACTGAAGCTTTCTTT. Translation gives CASSQGQAPMNTEAFF.

This rearrangement joins TRBV19 to TRBJ2-1; TRBD1 aligns across 8 bases. The CDR3 has 16 residues. Trimming cost V 6 bases and J 4 bases; bases outside gene matches: 11. Germline-derived CDR1 and CDR2 are LNHDA and SQIVND (reference sequence). Written as DNA, the CDR3 is TGTGCCAGTAGCTCCGACAGGGGAAGGTATTACAATGAGCAGTTCTTC. Protein product: CASSSDRGRYYNEQFF.

The J gene is TRBJ1-5, the V gene TRBV27, with a possible D match to TRBD1 (6 bases). Germline-derived CDR1 and CDR2 are MNHEY and SMNVEV (reference sequence). The V end was cut by 6 bases, the J end by 3 bases, with 9 bases between. The CDR3 is made up of 13 amino acids. CDR3 protein: CASRRTDNQPQHF. The CDR3 DNA is TGTGCCAGCAGACGGACAGACAATCAGCCCCAGCATTTT.

The rearrangement links TRBV21-1 to TRBJ2-7; TRBD2 was called by the table and not checked on the DNA. TRBV21-1 is a documented pseudogene. CDR3 length equals 11 residues. The CDR3 is CASTGGVEQYF. In DNA form, the CDR3 reads TGTGCCAGCACAGGAGGGGTCGAGCAGTACTTC.

This clone was seen more than once but under ten times. The J gene is TRBJ2-5, the V gene TRBV5-4, with 9 bases matching TRBD1. The ends lost 2 bases at V and 6 bases at J; junction bases unmatched: 5. CDR1 and CDR2 (germline): SGHNT, YYREEE (reference sequence). The CDR3 runs to 14 residues. CDR3 sequence reads: CASSFGTGLKTQYF. The CDR3 DNA sequence: TGTGCCAGCAGCTTTGGGACAGGGCTAAAGACCCAGTACTTC.

V and J are TRBV14 and TRBJ2-7; D perhaps matches TRBD1 (5 bases). The CDR3 is 15 amino acids. CDR1 SGHDN and CDR2 FVKESK come from the germline V gene. The V end lost 3 bases, the J end lost 5 bases, and 17 bases lay between the germline ends. CDR3: CASSQGRVRTHEQYF. DNA of the CDR3: TGTGCCAGCAGCCAGGGCAGGGTGCGGACCCACGAGCAGTACTTC.

The genes are TRBV5-6 and TRBJ2-4; 10 positions match TRBD2. With 4 bases clipped from V and 7 bases from J, the junction kept 8 bases outside the gene matches. The CDR3 covers 15 residues. From germline, CDR1 is SGHDT and CDR2 YYEEEE. The CDR3, as DNA: TGTGCCAGCAGCCCGTTTCTAGCGGGAGTTAACATTCAGTACTTC. Its translation: CASSPFLAGVNIQYF.

The chain links TRBV30 to TRBJ2-1, with TRBD1 matching over 7 bases. CDR3 size: 15 residues. Per germline, CDR1 GTSNPN and CDR2 SVGIG (reference sequence). The V segment lost 2 bases and the J segment 0 bases; nucleotides outside the gene matches: 4. The CDR3 loop is CAWSSGQSSYNEQFF. The CDR3 nucleotides are TGTGCCTGGAGTTCGGGACAGAGCTCCTACAATGAGCAGTTCTTC.

This rearrangement joins TRBV2 to TRBJ2-2; 10 bases map to TRBD1. The CDR3 covers 14 residues. The V and J ends lost 5 bases and 10 bases, in that order; junction bases with no gene match: 7. CDR1 SNHLY and CDR2 FYNNEI come from the germline V gene. CDR3 sequence: CASSLTGGFEELFF. CDR3 in DNA: TGTGCCAGCAGTTTGACAGGGGGCTTCGAGGAGCTGTTTTTT.

This clone was recorded a few times. The chain recombines TRBV25-1 with TRBJ1-2; D gene unclear. CDR1 is MGHDK, CDR2 SYGVNS, per germline. The ends were cut back, 4 bases at V and 1 base at J, with 7 bases in the middle. This CDR3 region has 13 residues. DNA of the CDR3: TGTGCCAGCAGTGTCGGGGTTAACTATGGCTACACCTTC. Protein: CASSVGVNYGYTF.

This clone showed up just a few times. The genes are TRBV6-5 and TRBJ1-2; no definite D call. V was pared by 10 bases and J by 0 bases, with 18 bases between. CDR1 and CDR2 (germline): MNHEY, SVGAGI. The CDR3 consists of 15 residues. Written as DNA, the CDR3 is TGTGCCACCGTGAGGTCAACGATGTCTAACTATGGCTACACCTTC. Translated: CATVRSTMSNYGYTF.